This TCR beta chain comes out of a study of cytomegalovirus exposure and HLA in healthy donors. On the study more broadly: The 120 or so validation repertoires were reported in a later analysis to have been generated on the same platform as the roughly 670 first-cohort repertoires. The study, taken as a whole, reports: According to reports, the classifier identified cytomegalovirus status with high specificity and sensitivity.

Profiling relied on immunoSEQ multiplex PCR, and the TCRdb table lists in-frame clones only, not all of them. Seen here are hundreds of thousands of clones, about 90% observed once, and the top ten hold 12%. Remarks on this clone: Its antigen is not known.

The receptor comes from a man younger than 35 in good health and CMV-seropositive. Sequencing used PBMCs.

Here the CDR3 DNA reads TGTGCCAGCAGTTCTGGAGTCCGTGAGCAGTTCTTC. Translation gives CASSSGVREQFF. The chain joins TRBV27 to TRBJ2-1, with D unclear. Germline V lookup: CDR1 MNHEY, CDR2 SMNVEV (reference sequence). The CDR3 extends over 12 amino acids. V was trimmed by 4 bases and J by 9 bases, leaving 10 bases between them.